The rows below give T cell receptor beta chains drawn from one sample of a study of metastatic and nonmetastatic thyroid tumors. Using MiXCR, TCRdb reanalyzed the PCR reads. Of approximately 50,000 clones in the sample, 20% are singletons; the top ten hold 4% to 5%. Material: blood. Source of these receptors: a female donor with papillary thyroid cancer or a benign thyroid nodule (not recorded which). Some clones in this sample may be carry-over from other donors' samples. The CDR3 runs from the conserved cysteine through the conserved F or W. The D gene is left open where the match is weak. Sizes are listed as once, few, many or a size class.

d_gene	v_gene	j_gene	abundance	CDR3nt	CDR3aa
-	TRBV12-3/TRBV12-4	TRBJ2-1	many	TGTGCCAGCAGTTTATCCCTGAGGGAGAATGAGCAGTTCTTC	CASSLSLRENEQFF
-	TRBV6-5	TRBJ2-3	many	TGTGCCAGCAGTTACTCCACGGGACCAAGCACAGATACGCAGTATTTT	CASSYSTGPSTDTQYF
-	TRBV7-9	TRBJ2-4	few	TGTGCCAGCAGGAGGTCTGGCTGGGACATTCAGTACTTC	CASRRSGWDIQYF
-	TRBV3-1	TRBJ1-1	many	TGTGCCAGCAGCCAAAGCGGTACTGGCACTGAAGCTTTCTTT	CASSQSGTGTEAFF
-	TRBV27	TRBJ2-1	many	TGTGCCAGCAGTTTATTTGTGTACAATGAGCAGTTCTTC	CASSLFVYNEQFF
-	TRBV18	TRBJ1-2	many	TGTGCCAGCTCCCCGACAGAGACTGTCTATGGCTACACCTTC	CASSPTETVYGYTF
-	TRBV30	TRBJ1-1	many	TGTGCCTGGAGTGTACGGGGGGGCACTGAAGCTTTCTTT	CAWSVRGGTEAFF
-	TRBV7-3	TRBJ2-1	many	TGTGCCAGCACCCTAGGGGCGCCGAGCTCCTACAATGAGCAGTTCTTC	CASTLGAPSSYNEQFF
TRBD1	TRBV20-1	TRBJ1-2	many	TGCAGTGCCACGGACAGGGTAGCCTATGGCTACACCTTC	CSATDRVAYGYTF
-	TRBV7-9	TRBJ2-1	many	TGTGCCAGCAGCTTAGGTGGCTCCTACAATGAGCAGTTCTTC	CASSLGGSYNEQFF
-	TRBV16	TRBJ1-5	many	TGTGCCAGCAGCCTCTCGGTGGGTCGTAGCAATCAGCCCCAGCATTTT	CASSLSVGRSNQPQHF
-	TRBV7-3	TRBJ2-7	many	TGTGCCAGCAGCCCTCAGGCAGCCTCCTACGAGCAGTACTTC	CASSPQAASYEQYF
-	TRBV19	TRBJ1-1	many	TGTGCCAGTAGTATAGGGGTGCAGAACACTGAAGCTTTCTTT	CASSIGVQNTEAFF
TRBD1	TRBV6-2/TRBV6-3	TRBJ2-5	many	TGTGCCAGCAGACGTTGGACAGGAAGACAAGAGACCCAGTACTTC	CASRRWTGRQETQYF
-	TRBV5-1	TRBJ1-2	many	TGCGCCAGCAGCTTGGTAAACTATGGCTACACCTTC	CASSLVNYGYTF
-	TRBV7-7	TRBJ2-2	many	TGTGCTAGCAGCTTAAATTTTGGCACCGGGGAGCTGTTTTTT	CASSLNFGTGELFF
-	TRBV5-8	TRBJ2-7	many	TGTGCCAGCCCAACCCCACCCAACCGGAAAGTCTACGAGCAGTACTTC	CASPTPPNRKVYEQYF